Reported below is one T cell receptor (beta chain). A quantity of about 0.5 to 1 ug RNA underwent reverse transcription using random hexamers. Via MiXCR, TCRdb re-called the immunoSEQ multiplex PCR reads, giving one row per CDR3 protein. The sample gives approximately 150,000 distinct CDR3 sequences, 85% to 95% of which show up once; over 0.09% is in the top ten. There are 13 residues in the CDR3. Germline-derived CDR1 and CDR2 are LGHDT and YNNKEL (reference sequence). The V end lost 0 bases, the J end lost 6 bases, and 6 bases lay between the germline ends. The record originates from a study of CD8 T cells in Susac syndrome.

The clonotype comes from a human donor with multiple sclerosis. J is TRBJ1-5 and V is TRBV3-1, with D uncertain. Sequenced material: CD4+ T cells from PBMCs. CDR3 sequence: CASSQDGIQPQHF. CDR3 DNA sequence: TGTGCCAGCAGCCAAGATGGTATTCAGCCCCAGCATTTT.